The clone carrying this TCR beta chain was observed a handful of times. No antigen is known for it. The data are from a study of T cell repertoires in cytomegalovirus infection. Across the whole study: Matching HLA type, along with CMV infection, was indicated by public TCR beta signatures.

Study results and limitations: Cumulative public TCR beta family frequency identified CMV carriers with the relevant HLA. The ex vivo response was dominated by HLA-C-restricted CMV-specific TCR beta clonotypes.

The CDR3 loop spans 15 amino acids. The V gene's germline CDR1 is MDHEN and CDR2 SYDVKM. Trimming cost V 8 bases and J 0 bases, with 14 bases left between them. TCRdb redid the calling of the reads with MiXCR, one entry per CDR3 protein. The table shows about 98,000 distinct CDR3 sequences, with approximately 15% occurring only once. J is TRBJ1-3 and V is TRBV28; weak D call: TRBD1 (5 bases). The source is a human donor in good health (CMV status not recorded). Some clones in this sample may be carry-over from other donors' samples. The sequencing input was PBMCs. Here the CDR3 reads CASDTTGSSGNTIYF. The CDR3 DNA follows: TGTGCCAGCGACACCACAGGATCCTCTGGAAACACCATATATTTT.